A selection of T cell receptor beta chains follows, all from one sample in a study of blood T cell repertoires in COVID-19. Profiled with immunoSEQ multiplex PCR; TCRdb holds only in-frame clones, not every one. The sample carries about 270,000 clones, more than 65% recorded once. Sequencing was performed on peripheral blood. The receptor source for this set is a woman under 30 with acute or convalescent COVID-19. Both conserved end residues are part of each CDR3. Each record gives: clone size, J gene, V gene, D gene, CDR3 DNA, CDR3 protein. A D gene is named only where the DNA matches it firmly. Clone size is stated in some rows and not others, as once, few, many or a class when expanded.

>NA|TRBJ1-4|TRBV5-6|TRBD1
TGTGCCAGCAGTGGAGGGACAGGGGAAAAACTGTTTTTT
CASSGGTGEKLFF
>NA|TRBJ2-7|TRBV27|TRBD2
TGTGCCAGCACCCCGACTAGCGGGAGCTCCTACGAGCAGTACTTC
CASTPTSGSSYEQYF
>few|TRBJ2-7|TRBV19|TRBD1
TGTGCCAGTAGCCGACAGGGTGCCAGCTCCTACGAGCAGTACTTC
CASSRQGASSYEQYF
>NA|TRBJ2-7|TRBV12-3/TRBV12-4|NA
TGTGCCAGCTACTCAACAGGGACGGGCGAGCAGTACTTC
CASYSTGTGEQYF
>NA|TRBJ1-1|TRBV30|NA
TGTGCCTGGGGGAGGGTGTCCACTGAAGCTTTCTTT
CAWGRVSTEAFF
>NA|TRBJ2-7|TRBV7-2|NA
TGTGCCAGCAGCCCCCGGATAGCGGTGTCCTACGAGCAGTACTTC
CASSPRIAVSYEQYF
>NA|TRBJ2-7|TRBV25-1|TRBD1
TGTGCCAGCAGTGAATTTTACGCCGGGACAGGCCCCTACGAGCAGTACTTC
CASSEFYAGTGPYEQYF
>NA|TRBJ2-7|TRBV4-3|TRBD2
TGCGCCAGCAGCCAACAGTTGGGGGAGGGGGAGCAGTACTTC
CASSQQLGEGEQYF
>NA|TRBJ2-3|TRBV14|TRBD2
TGTGCCAGCAGCCAAGAACGACTAGCGGGGCGCACAGATACGCAGTATTTT
CASSQERLAGRTDTQYF
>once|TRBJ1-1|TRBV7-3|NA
TGTGCCAGCAGCCCAACCCCGGGAGGTGAAGCTTTCTTT
CASSPTPGGEAFF
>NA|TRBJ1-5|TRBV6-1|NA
TGTGCCAGCAGTGAATATCAGGTCTTAACGGGCAATCAGCCCCAGCATTTT
CASSEYQVLTGNQPQHF
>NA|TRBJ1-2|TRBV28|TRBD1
TGTGCCAGCAGTCGCGCCCTGACAGGGAGGAATGGCTACACCTTC
CASSRALTGRNGYTF
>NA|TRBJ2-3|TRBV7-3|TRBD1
TGTGCCAGCAGCAAGGGACAGACAGATACGCAGTATTTT
CASSKGQTDTQYF
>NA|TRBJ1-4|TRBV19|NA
TGTGCCAGTAGTATTGGGACTTCCAAGCGGGAAAAACTGTTTTTT
CASSIGTSKREKLFF
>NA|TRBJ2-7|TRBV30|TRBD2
TGTGCCTGGAGTGGAAACACCGGGACTAGCGGTTACGAGCAGTACTTC
CAWSGNTGTSGYEQYF
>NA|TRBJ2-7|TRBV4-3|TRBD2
TGCGCCAGCAGCCAAGATGGCGGGAGAGGTCACGAGCAGTACTTC
CASSQDGGRGHEQYF
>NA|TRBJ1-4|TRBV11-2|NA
TGTGCCAGCAGCGAAACAAGGGGTGAACTGTTTTTT
CASSETRGELFF
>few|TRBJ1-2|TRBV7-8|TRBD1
TGTGCCAGCAGCTCGGACAGGGAGTTTCACTATGGCTACACCTTC
CASSSDREFHYGYTF
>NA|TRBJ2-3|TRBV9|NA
TGTGCCAGCAGCGTAGGAGGGAAAATAGATACGCAGTATTTT
CASSVGGKIDTQYF
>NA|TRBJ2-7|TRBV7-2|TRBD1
TGTGCCAGCAGCCCACGTCCGGGACAGGGAGGGTACGAGCAGTACTTC
CASSPRPGQGGYEQYF
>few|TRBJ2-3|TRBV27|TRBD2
TGTGCCAGCAGTCCCGCGTACGGACGGGGGGGCACAGATACGCAGTATTTT
CASSPAYGRGGTDTQYF
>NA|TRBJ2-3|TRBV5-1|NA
TGCGCCACCCAAAGAGACCGCGGAGATACGCAGTATTTT
CATQRDRGDTQYF
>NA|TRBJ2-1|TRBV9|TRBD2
TGTGCCAGCAGCGTACTGGACGGGAGGGCGTACAATGAGCAGTTCTTC
CASSVLDGRAYNEQFF
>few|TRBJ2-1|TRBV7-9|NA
TGTGCCAGCAGCTTTTACCAGTACAATGAGCAGTTCTTC
CASSFYQYNEQFF